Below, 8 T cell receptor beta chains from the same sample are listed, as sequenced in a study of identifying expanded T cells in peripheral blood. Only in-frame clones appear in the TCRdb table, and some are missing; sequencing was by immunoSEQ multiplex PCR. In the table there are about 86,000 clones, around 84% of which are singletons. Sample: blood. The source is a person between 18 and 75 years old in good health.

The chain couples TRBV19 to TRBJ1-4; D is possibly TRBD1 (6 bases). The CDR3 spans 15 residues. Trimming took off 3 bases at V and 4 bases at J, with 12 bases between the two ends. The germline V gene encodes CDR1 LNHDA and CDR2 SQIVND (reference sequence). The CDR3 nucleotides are TGTGCCAGTAGTATCAACGGACAGTTTAATGAAAAACTGTTTTTT. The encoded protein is CASSINGQFNEKLFF.

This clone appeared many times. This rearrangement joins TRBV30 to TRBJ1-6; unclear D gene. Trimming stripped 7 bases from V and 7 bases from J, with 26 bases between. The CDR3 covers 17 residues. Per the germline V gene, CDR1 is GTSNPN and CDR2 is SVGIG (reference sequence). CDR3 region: CASRDGIRGPRNSPLHF. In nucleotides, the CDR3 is TGTGCCTCACGGGATGGAATTCGAGGCCCACGGAATTCACCCCTCCACTTT.

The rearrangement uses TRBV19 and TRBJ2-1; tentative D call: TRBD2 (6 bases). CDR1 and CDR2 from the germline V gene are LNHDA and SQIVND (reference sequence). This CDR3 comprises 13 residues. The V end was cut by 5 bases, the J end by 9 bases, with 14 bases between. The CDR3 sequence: CASSEGRGGEQFF. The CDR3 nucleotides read TGTGCCAGTAGTGAGGGTCGGGGAGGTGAGCAGTTCTTC.

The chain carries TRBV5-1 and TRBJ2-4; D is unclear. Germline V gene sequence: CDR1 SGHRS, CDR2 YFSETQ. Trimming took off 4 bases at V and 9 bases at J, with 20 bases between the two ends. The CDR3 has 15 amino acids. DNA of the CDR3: TGCGCCAGCAGCCTCCTGATTTCCCATAAGGCCATTCAGTACTTC. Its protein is CASSLLISHKAIQYF.

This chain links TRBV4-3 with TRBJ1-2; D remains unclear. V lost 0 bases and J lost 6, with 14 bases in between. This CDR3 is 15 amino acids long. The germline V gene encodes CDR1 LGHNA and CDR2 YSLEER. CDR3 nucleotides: TGCGCCAGCAGCCAAGAGGCCCGCTATTCGGATGGCTACACCTTC. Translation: CASSQEARYSDGYTF.

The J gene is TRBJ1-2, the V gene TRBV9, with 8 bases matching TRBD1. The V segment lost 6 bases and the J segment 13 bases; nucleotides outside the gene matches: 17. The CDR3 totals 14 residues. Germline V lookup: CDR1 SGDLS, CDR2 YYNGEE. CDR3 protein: CASTMPENRQGITF. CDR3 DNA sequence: TGTGCCAGCACCATGCCGGAAAACCGACAGGGGATCACCTTC.

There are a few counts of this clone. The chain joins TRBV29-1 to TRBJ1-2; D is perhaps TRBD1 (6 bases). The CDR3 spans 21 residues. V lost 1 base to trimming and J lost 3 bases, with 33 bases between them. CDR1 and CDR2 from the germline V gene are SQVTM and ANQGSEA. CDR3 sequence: CSVEGHDVGGSSTDYDYGYTF. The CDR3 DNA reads TGCAGCGTTGAAGGCCACGACGTAGGGGGGAGTTCGACCGATTACGACTATGGCTACACCTTC. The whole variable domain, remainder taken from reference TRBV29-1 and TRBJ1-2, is SAVISQKPSRDICQRGTSLTIQCQVDSQVTMMFWYRQQPGQSLTLIATANQGSEATYESGFVIDKFPISRPNLTFSTLTVSNMSPEDSSIYLCSVEGHDVGGSSTDYDYGYTFGSGTRLTVV.

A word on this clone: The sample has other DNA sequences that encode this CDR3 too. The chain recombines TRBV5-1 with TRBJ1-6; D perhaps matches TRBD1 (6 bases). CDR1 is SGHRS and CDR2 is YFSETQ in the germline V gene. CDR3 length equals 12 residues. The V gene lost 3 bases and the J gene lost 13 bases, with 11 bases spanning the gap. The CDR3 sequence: CASSWGQSPLHF. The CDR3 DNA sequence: TGCGCCAGCAGCTGGGGACAATCCCCCCTCCACTTT.